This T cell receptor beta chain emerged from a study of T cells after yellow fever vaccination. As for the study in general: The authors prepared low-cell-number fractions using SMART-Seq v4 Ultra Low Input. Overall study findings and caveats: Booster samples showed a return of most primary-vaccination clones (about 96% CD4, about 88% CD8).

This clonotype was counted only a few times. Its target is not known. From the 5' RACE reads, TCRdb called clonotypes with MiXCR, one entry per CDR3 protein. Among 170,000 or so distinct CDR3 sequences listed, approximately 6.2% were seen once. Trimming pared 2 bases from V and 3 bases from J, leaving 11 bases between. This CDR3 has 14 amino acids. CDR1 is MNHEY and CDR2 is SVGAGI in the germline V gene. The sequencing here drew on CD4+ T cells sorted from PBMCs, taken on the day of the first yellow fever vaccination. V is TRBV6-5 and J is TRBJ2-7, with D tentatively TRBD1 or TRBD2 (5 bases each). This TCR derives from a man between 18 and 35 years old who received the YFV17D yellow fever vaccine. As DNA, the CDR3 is TGTGCCAGCAGTTACAAAAGGGACCTCTACGAGCAGTACGTC. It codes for CASSYKRDLYEQYV.